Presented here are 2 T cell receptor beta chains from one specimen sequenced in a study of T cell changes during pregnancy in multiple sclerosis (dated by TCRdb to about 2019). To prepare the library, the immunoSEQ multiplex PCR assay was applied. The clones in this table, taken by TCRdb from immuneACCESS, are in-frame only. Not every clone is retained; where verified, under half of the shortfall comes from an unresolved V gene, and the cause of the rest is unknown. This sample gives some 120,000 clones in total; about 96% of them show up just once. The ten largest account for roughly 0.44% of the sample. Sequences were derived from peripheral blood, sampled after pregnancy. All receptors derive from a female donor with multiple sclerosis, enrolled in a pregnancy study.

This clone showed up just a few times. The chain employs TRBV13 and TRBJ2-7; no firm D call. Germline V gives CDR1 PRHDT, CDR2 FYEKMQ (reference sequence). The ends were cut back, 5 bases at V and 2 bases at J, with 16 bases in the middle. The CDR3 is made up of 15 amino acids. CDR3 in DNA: TGTGCCAGCAGCCCCAACACTAAGAACACCTACGAGCAGTACTTC. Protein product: CASSPNTKNTYEQYF.

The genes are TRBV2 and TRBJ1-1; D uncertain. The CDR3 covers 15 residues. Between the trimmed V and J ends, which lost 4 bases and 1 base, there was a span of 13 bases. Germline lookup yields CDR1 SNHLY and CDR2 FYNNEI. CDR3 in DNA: TGTGCCAGCAGTGTTTGGGCCAGTTCGAACACTGAAGCTTTCTTT. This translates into CASSVWASSNTEAFF.